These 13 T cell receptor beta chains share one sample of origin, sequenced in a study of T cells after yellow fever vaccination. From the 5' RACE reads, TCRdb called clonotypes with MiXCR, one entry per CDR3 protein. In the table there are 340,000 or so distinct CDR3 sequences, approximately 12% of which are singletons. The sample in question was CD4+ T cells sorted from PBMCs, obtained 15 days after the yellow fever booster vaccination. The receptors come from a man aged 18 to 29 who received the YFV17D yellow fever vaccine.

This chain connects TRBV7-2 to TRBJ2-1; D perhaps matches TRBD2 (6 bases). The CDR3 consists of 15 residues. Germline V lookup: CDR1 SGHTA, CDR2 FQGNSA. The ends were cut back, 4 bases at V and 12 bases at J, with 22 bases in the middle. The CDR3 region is CASSSIPGTAPMQFF. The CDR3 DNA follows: TGTGCCAGCAGCTCAATCCCCGGGACTGCCCCAATGCAGTTCTTC.

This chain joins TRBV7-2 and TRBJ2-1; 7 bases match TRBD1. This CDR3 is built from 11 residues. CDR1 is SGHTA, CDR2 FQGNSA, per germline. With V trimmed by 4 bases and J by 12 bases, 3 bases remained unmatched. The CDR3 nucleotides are TGTGCCAGCAGCTACGACAGGGCGCAGTTCTTC. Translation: CASSYDRAQFF. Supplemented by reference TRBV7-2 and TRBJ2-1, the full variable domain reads GAGVSQSPSNKVTEKGKDVELRCDPISGHTALYWYRQSLGQGLEFLIYFQGNSAPDKSGLPSDRFSAERTGGSVSTLTIQRTQQEDSAVYLCASSYDRAQFFGPGTRLTVL.

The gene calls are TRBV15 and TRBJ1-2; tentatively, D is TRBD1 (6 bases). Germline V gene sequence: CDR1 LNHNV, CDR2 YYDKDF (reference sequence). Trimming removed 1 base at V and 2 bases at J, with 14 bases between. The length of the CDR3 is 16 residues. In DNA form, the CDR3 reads TGTGCCACCAGCAGAGGGGTGGGGGCAGGGAACTATGGCTACACCTTC. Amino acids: CATSRGVGAGNYGYTF.

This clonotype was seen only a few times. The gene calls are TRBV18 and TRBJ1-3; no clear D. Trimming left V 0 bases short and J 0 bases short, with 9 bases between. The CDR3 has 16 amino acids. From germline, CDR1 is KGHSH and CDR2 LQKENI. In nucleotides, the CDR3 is TGTGCCAGCTCACCACCACACGCGAGCTCTGGAAACACCATATATTTT. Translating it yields CASSPPHASSGNTIYF. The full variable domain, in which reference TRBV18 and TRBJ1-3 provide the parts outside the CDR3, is NAGVMQNPRHLVRRRGQEARLRCSPMKGHSHVYWYRQLPEEGLKFMVYLQKENIIDESGMPKERFSAEFPKEGPSILRIQQVVRGDSAAYFCASSPPHASSGNTIYFGEGSWLTVV.

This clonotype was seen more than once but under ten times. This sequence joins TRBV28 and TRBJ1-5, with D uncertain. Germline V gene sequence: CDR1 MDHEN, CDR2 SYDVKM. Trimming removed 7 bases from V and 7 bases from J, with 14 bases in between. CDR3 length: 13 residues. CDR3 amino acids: CASTGGVRQPQHF. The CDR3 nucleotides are TGTGCCAGCACCGGCGGGGTAAGGCAGCCCCAGCATTTT.

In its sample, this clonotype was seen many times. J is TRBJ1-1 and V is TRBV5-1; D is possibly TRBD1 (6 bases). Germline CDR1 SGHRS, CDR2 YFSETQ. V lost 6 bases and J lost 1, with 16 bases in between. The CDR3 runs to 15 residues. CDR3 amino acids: CASKGDPNKNTEAFF. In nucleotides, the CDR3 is TGCGCCAGCAAGGGGGACCCAAACAAGAACACTGAAGCTTTCTTT.

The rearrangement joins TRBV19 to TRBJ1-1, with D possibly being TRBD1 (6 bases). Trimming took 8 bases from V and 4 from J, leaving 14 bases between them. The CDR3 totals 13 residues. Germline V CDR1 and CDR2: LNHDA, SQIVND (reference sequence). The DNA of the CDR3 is TGTGCCAGTTCGACGGGGGCGGTCACTGAAGCTTTCTTT. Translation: CASSTGAVTEAFF.

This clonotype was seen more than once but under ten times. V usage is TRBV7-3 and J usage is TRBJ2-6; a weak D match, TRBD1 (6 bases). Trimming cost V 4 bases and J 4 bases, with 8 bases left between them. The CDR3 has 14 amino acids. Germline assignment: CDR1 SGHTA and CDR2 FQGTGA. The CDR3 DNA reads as TGTGCCAGCAGCTCCGGGACAGGGGCCAACGTCCTGACTTTC. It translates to CASSSGTGANVLTF.

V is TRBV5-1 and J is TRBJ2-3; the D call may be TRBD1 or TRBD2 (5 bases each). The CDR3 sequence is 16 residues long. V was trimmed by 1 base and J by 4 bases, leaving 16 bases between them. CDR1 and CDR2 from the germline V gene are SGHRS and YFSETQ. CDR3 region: CASSLPGPPAADTQYF. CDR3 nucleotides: TGCGCCAGCAGCTTGCCGGGGCCACCCGCAGCAGATACGCAGTATTTT.

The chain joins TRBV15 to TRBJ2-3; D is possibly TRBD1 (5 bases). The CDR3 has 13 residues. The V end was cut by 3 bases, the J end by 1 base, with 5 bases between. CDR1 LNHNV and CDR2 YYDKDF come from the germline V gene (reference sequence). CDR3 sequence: CATSSRGTDTQYF. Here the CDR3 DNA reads TGTGCCACCAGCAGCAGGGGCACAGATACGCAGTATTTT.

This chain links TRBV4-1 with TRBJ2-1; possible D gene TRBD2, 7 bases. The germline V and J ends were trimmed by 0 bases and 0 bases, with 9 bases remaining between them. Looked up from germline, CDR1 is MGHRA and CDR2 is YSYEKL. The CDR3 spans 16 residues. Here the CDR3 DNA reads TGCGCCAGCAGCCAAGATGGGGGGGCCTCCTACAATGAGCAGTTCTTC. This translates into CASSQDGGASYNEQFF.

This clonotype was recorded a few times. The CDR3 nucleotides read TGTGCCAGCAGCCAAGATCAGGCTAGCGGGGGGGCCGGTACGCAGTATTTT. It yields the protein CASSQDQASGGAGTQYF. The chain links TRBV4-2 to TRBJ2-3; 12 bases are a match to TRBD2. This CDR3 has 17 amino acids. The germline CDR1 and CDR2 sequences are LGHNA and YNFKEQ. Trimming took 0 bases from V and 8 from J; bases not matched to a gene: 9.

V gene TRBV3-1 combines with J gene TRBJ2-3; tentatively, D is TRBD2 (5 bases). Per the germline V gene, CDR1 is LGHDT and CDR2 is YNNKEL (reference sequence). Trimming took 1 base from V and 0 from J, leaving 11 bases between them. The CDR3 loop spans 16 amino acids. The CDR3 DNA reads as TGTGCCAGCAGCCAAGCGGGGAGTACTAGCACAGATACGCAGTATTTT. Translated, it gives CASSQAGSTSTDTQYF.